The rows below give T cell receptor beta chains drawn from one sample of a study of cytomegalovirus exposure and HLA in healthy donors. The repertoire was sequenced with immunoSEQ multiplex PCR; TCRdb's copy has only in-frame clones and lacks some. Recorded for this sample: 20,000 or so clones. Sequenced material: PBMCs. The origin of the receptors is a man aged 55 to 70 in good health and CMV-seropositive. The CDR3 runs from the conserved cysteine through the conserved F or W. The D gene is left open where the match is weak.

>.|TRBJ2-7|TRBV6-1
TGTGCCAGCAGTGAGATGCCCTTCCAGGGATTCGAGCAGTACTTC
CASSEMPFQGFEQYF
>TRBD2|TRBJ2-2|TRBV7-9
TGTGCCAGCAGCCCATCGTCTAGCGGGAGTGTCGGGGAGCTGTTTTTT
CASSPSSSGSVGELFF
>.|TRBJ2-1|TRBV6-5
TGTGCCAGCAGCCACGGGGTAGGCGTCAATGAGCAGTTCTTC
CASSHGVGVNEQFF
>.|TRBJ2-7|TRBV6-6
TGTGCCAGCAGTCCCGCCCCAGGGGTCTACGAGCAGTACTTC
CASSPAPGVYEQYF
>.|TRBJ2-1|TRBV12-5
TGTGCGAGTGGTTTAGGCTGGGCCTCCAACAATGAGCAGTTCTTC
CASGLGWASNNEQFF
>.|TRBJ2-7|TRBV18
TGTGCCAGCTCACCAGGAGGCAGGGGCCTGTCCTACGAGCAGTACTTC
CASSPGGRGLSYEQYF
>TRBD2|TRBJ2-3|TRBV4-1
TGCGCCAGCACCCAAGGACCGTTAGCGGGACGGGGTACGCAGTATTTT
CASTQGPLAGRGTQYF
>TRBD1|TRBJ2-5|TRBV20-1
TGCAGTGCCAGACAGGGAGAGACCCAGTACTTC
CSARQGETQYF
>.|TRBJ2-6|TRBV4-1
TGCGCCAGCAGCCAAGGGGTAGGCGGGCCTAGTCTGCCCGTCCTGACTTTC
CASSQGVGGPSLPVLTF
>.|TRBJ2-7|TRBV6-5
TGTGCCAGCAGTTACTCGACAGGAGCCCAGTACTTC
CASSYSTGAQYF
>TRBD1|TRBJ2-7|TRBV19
TGTGCCAGCGCCCCGGGACAGGGGTACGAGCAGTACTTC
CASAPGQGYEQYF
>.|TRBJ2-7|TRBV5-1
TGCGCCAGCAGCCTGGGACCTAGCTCCTACGAGCAGTACTTC
CASSLGPSSYEQYF
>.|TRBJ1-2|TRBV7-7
TGTGCCATCCGGGATAACTATGGCTACACCTTC
CAIRDNYGYTF
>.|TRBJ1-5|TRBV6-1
TGTGCCAGCAGTGAAGCGCCATTTGGAGGCAATCAGCCCCAGCATTTT
CASSEAPFGGNQPQHF
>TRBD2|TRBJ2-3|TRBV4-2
TGTGCCAGCAGCCGAGAAGGGACTAGCGGGAGATATAAGCAGTATTTT
CASSREGTSGRYKQYF
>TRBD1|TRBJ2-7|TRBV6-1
TGTGCCAGCATCCCAGGGGGAGCCTACGAGCAGTACTTC
CASIPGGAYEQYF
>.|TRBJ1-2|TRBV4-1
TGCGCCAGCAGCCTGCAGGAAAAGCCGCAGGGAGGCTATGGCTACACCTTC
CASSLQEKPQGGYGYTF
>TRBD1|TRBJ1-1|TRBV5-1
TGCGCCAGCACAGGACAGGCGAACACTGAAGCTTTCTTT
CASTGQANTEAFF
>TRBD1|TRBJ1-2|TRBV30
TGTGCCTGGAGACCACAGGGGATCGGCGGCTACACCTTC
CAWRPQGIGGYTF
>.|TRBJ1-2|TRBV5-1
TGCGCCAGCAGGTCAGGGTCCGCTGGCTACACCTTC
CASRSGSAGYTF
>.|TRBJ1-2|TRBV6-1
TGTGCCAGCAGTGAGTACAGGACAGACTATGGCTACACCTTC
CASSEYRTDYGYTF
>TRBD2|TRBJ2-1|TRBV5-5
TGTGCCAGCAGCTTCTATAGCGGGAGTGGGAATGAGCAGTTCTTC
CASSFYSGSGNEQFF
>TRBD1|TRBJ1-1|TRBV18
TGTGCCAGCTCACTCGGAGGGGGCGCTAACACTGAAGCTTTCTTT
CASSLGGGANTEAFF
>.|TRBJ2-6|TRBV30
TGTGCCTGGGGTCCGGGCTCTGGGGCCAACGTCCTGACTTTC
CAWGPGSGANVLTF
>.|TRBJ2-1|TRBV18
TGTGCCAGCTCACCGGGACACAACAATGAGCAGTTCTTC
CASSPGHNNEQFF
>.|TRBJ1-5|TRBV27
TGTGCCAGCCGAGAGGGTGATCAGCCCCAGCATTTT
CASREGDQPQHF
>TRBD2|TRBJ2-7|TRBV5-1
TGCGCCAGCAGCTTACTAGCGGGAGCCGTCCACGAGCAGTACTTC
CASSLLAGAVHEQYF
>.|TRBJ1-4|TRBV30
TGTGCCTGGAGTACGGGTCTTAATGAAAAACTGTTTTTT
CAWSTGLNEKLFF
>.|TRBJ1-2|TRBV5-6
TGTGCCAGCAGCTCGCGGGCCTACTATGGCTACACCTTC
CASSSRAYYGYTF
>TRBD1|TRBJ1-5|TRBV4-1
TGCGCCAGCAGCCAGGGGGACAGGTACGATCAGCCCCAGCATTTT
CASSQGDRYDQPQHF
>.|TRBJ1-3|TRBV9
TGTGCCAGCAGCGTAGGTCCCGGGGATGCCCCCTCTGGAAACACCATATATTTT
CASSVGPGDAPSGNTIYF
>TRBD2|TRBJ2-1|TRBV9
TGTGCCAGCAGCGTAGGACTAGCGGACTCCTACAATGAGCAGTTCTTC
CASSVGLADSYNEQFF
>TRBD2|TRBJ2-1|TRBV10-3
TGTGCCATCAGTGTACAACTAGCGGGAGACAATGAGCAGTTCTTC
CAISVQLAGDNEQFF
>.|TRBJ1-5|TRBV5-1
TGCGCCAGCAGCTTGGGGGCGGGAGGCGAGCCCCAGCATTTT
CASSLGAGGEPQHF
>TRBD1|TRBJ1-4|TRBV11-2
TGTGCCAGCAGCTTAGTAGGGACAGGGAGGAATGAAAAACTGTTTTTT
CASSLVGTGRNEKLFF
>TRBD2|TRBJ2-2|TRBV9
TGTGCCAGCAGCGTTCGACTAGCGGGAGATGGGAACACCGGGGAGCTGTTTTTT
CASSVRLAGDGNTGELFF
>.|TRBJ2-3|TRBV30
TGTGCCTGGAGCGGGAGAGGTACGCAGTATTTT
CAWSGRGTQYF
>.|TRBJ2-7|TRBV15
TGTGCCACCAGCTCACGACAGGCCTACGAGCAGTACTTC
CATSSRQAYEQYF
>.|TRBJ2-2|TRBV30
TGTGCCTGGAGCCCTCCCGGGGAGCTGTTTTTT
CAWSPPGELFF
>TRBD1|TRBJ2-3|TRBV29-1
TGCAGCGTTGAAGCGACAGGGGCAAATACGCAGTATTTT
CSVEATGANTQYF
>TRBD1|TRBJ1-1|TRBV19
TGTGCCAGTAAGATACAGGGGCGAGGGAACACTGAAGCTTTCTTT
CASKIQGRGNTEAFF
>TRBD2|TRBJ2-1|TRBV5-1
TGCGCCAGCAGCTTGGAGGCTAGCGGCTACAATGAGCAGTTCTTC
CASSLEASGYNEQFF
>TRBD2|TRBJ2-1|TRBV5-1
TGCGCCAGCAGCTTGGATACAGCGGGAGGCCCCAGGGCTTACAATGAGCAGTTCTTC
CASSLDTAGGPRAYNEQFF